This is a list of T cell receptor beta chains from one sample in a study of T-cell memory formation after mild COVID-19. One entry per CDR3 protein, called by TCRdb with MiXCR from the 5' RACE reads. Of around 220,000 distinct CDR3 sequences listed, 16% are singletons. Sequencing was carried out using PBMCs or a T cell subset sorted from them (not recorded which). Source of these receptors: a man aged 18 to 29 who had mild COVID-19 (a few samples of this study predate the infection). Cell type and time point are not known. Both conserved end residues are part of each CDR3. Each record gives: J gene, clone size, V gene, D gene, CDR3 protein, CDR3 DNA. A D gene is named only where the DNA matches it firmly. Clone size is stated in some rows and not others, as once, few, many or a class when expanded.

j_call: TRBJ1-3
clone_size: few
v_call: TRBV5-1
d_call: NA
cdr3_aa: CASSLNGAGNTIYF
cdr3_nt: TGCGCCAGCAGCTTAAATGGGGCTGGAAACACCATATATTTT

j_call: TRBJ2-5
clone_size: few
v_call: TRBV12-3/TRBV12-4
d_call: NA
cdr3_aa: CASSPGTGARETQYF
cdr3_nt: TGTGCCAGCAGCCCGGGGACGGGGGCGAGGGAGACCCAGTACTTC

j_call: TRBJ1-4
clone_size: few
v_call: TRBV7-9
d_call: NA
cdr3_aa: CASSLGELNEKLFF
cdr3_nt: TGTGCCAGCAGCTTAGGCGAACTTAATGAAAAACTGTTTTTT

j_call: TRBJ2-5
clone_size: few
v_call: TRBV29-1
d_call: NA
cdr3_aa: CSGWTIRETQYF
cdr3_nt: TGCAGCGGATGGACTATCCGTGAGACCCAGTACTTC

j_call: TRBJ2-7
clone_size: few
v_call: TRBV11-2
d_call: TRBD1
cdr3_aa: CAISGQPDSSYEQYF
cdr3_nt: TGTGCCATCTCGGGACAGCCTGATTCCTCCTACGAGCAGTACTTC

j_call: TRBJ1-2
clone_size: few
v_call: TRBV21-1
d_call: NA
cdr3_aa: CASSKGQSLNYGYTF
cdr3_nt: TGTGCCAGCAGCAAAGGACAGTCGCTTAACTATGGCTACACCTTC

j_call: TRBJ2-3
clone_size: NA
v_call: TRBV7-7
d_call: TRBD2
cdr3_aa: CASSRLAGGSTDTQYF
cdr3_nt: TGTGCTAGCAGCCGACTAGCGGGGGGGAGCACAGATACGCAGTATTTT

j_call: TRBJ1-2
clone_size: NA
v_call: TRBV5-5
d_call: TRBD1
cdr3_aa: CASRTTGGYGYTF
cdr3_nt: TGTGCCAGCAGAACTACAGGGGGCTATGGCTACACCTTC

j_call: TRBJ2-4
clone_size: once
v_call: TRBV6-2/TRBV6-3
d_call: NA
cdr3_aa: CASRKSGPPTLAALLGAKNIQYF
cdr3_nt: TGTGCCAGCAGGAAAAGCGGGCCACCGACCTTAGCGGCTCTTCTTGGGGCCAAAAACATTCAGTACTTC

j_call: TRBJ1-1
clone_size: few
v_call: TRBV4-1
d_call: NA
cdr3_aa: CASSQPVPGTEAFF
cdr3_nt: TGCGCCAGCAGCCAACCGGTGCCAGGCACTGAAGCTTTCTTT